This T cell receptor (beta chain) was profiled in a study of radiotherapy plus CTLA-4 blockade in lung cancer. For the study at large: Disease control was present in roughly 29% of patients, and objective responses in approximately 20%.

Focal radiation and CTLA-4 blockade (ipilimumab) were tested in chemo-refractory metastatic non-small-cell lung cancer patients. Germline V gene sequence: CDR1 SGHNT, CDR2 YYREEE (reference sequence). V dropped 1 base and J dropped 0 bases, with 11 bases sitting between them. The CDR3 is made up of 16 amino acids. Findings of the study overall: Following radiotherapy plus ipilimumab, tumor-derived TCR clones expanded in the blood. Early shifts in blood T cell clones, with interferon-beta, reportedly predicted response best.

Produced via immunoSEQ multiplex PCR; TCRdb's table is partial and in-frame only. The table lists approximately 28,000 clones, roughly 79% of them singletons. Worth noting for this clone: The antigen is undetermined.

The J gene is TRBJ1-3, the V gene TRBV5-4; D gene ambiguous. The TCR originated in a human donor with non-small cell lung cancer that progressed on radiotherapy plus ipilimumab. Source: peripheral blood, taken from a patient treated with radiotherapy plus ipilimumab. Written as DNA, the CDR3 is TGTGCCAGCAGCTTGTCAGATTACCACTCTGGAAACACCATATATTTT. Its protein product is CASSLSDYHSGNTIYF.